This TCR beta chain derives from a study of T cell responses to AZD1222 COVID-19 vaccine. Overall study findings and caveats: Only after the peak T cell response were repertoires sampled.

The CDR3 sequence is 14 residues long. Germline CDR1 LGHDT, CDR2 YNNKEL (reference sequence). Trimming shortened V by 4 bases and J by 4 bases, and 13 bases separated the two germline ends. Profiling relied on immunoSEQ multiplex PCR, and the TCRdb table lists in-frame clones only, not all of them. Of tens of thousands of clones listed, around 80% were seen once; the top ten hold over 15%. As concerns this clone: What it recognizes is unknown.

Second-dose timings of about 4 or about 12 weeks were pooled. The chain carries TRBV3-1 (or the pseudogene TRBV3-2) and TRBJ2-5; D is possibly TRBD1 or TRBD2 (7 bases each). Source: peripheral blood, taken 28 days after the second AZD1222 dose. This clonotype was obtained from an adult who received the AZD1222 COVID-19 vaccine. CDR3 amino acids: CASSRRRGGETQYF. The CDR3 nucleotides read TGTGCCAGCAGCCGGCGCAGGGGGGGAGAGACCCAGTACTTC.